A selection of T cell receptor beta chains follows, all from one sample in a study of blood T cell repertoires in COVID-19. Produced via immunoSEQ multiplex PCR; TCRdb's table is partial and in-frame only. The sample carries 300,000 to 350,000 clones, about nine tenths recorded once. The sequenced material came from peripheral blood. The receptors were sampled from a man aged 25 to 45 with COVID-19, enrolled during active disease. Each CDR3 is given with its conserved first and last residue. The D gene is left open where the match is weak. Only part of the rows carry a size: once, few, many, or a class if the clone is expanded.

cdr3_length	v_call	d_call	clone_size	j_call	cdr3_aa	cdr3_nt
13	TRBV27	NA	NA	TRBJ1-2	CASSPKQRYGYTF	TGTGCCAGCAGCCCCAAGCAGAGGTATGGCTACACCTTC
14	TRBV12-5	NA	NA	TRBJ2-2	CASGKRQITGELFF	TGTGCTAGTGGCAAGAGACAGATCACCGGGGAGCTGTTTTTT
14	TRBV5-1	TRBD2	once	TRBJ2-2	CASGTSGSAGELFF	TGCGCCAGTGGGACTAGCGGGAGCGCCGGGGAGCTGTTTTTT
14	TRBV4-3	NA	NA	TRBJ1-5	CASSQLQGYQPQHF	TGCGCCAGCAGCCAGTTACAGGGTTATCAGCCCCAGCATTTT
15	TRBV9	NA	NA	TRBJ1-5	CASSTAGAANQPQHF	TGTGCCAGCAGCACCGCGGGGGCAGCCAATCAGCCCCAGCATTTT
15	TRBV3-1/TRBV3-2	TRBD1	NA	TRBJ1-2	CASSLGTGGNYGYTF	TGTGCCAGCAGCCTAGGGACAGGGGGTAACTATGGCTACACCTTC
15	TRBV3-1/TRBV3-2	NA	NA	TRBJ1-5	CASSQGAGGNQPQHF	TGTGCCAGCAGCCAAGGGGCAGGGGGCAATCAGCCCCAGCATTTT
13	TRBV19	NA	NA	TRBJ2-3	CATNDRVTDTQYF	TGTGCCACCAACGATCGGGTTACAGATACGCAGTATTTT
14	TRBV7-3	NA	NA	TRBJ2-2	CASREGANPGELFF	TGTGCCAGCAGGGAGGGGGCGAACCCCGGGGAGCTGTTTTTT
17	TRBV6-2/TRBV6-3	TRBD1	NA	TRBJ1-2	CASSYGLGQAANYGYTF	TGTGCCAGCAGTTACGGTCTTGGACAGGCGGCTAACTATGGCTACACCTTC
15	TRBV9	TRBD1	once	TRBJ2-6	CASGQGAGGANVLTF	TGTGCCAGCGGACAGGGGGCAGGAGGGGCCAACGTCCTGACTTTC
15	TRBV5-4	TRBD1	NA	TRBJ1-4	CASSAGDRDNEKLFF	TGTGCCAGCAGCGCCGGAGACAGGGACAATGAAAAACTGTTTTTT
13	TRBV19	NA	NA	TRBJ2-1	CASSMLVHNEQFF	TGTGCCAGTAGTATGTTAGTCCACAATGAGCAGTTCTTC
17	TRBV14	TRBD2	once	TRBJ2-3	CASSQDSTSGSTDTQYF	TGTGCCAGCAGCCAAGATAGTACTAGCGGATCCACAGATACGCAGTATTTT
22	TRBV4-2	TRBD1	NA	TRBJ2-2	CASSQVSGRGTGGASNTGELFF	TGTGCCAGCAGCCAAGTATCCGGGAGGGGGACAGGGGGCGCCTCGAACACCGGGGAGCTGTTTTTT
14	TRBV19	NA	NA	TRBJ2-1	CASRAWGRTNEQFF	TGTGCCAGTAGAGCCTGGGGGCGCACCAATGAGCAGTTCTTC
15	TRBV6-5	TRBD2	NA	TRBJ2-3	CASSLGGGARDTQYF	TGTGCCAGCAGTCTCGGCGGGGGGGCTAGAGATACGCAGTATTTT
18	TRBV5-4	TRBD1	NA	TRBJ2-1	CASSPRKQGRSSYNEQFF	TGTGCCAGCAGCCCGCGGAAACAGGGGCGCAGCTCCTACAATGAGCAGTTCTTC